These 29 T cell receptor beta chains came from one sample sequenced in a study of shared clonotypes between healthy human individuals. Generated by immunoSEQ multiplex PCR, the TCRdb table keeps only in-frame clones and is missing some. The sample includes some 2,100,000 clones, about 92% of them seen just once. Selected positively for CCR7 and CD45RO-negative, naive CD8 cells excluded terminally differentiated effector memory CD45RA+ cells. The sample taken for sequencing was naive CD8+ T cells from PBMCs. The receptor set was obtained from a man aged 18-30 years in good health. Some clones in this sample may be carry-over from other donors' samples.

This clone has only one observation. The chain couples TRBV6-5 to TRBJ2-2, with D perhaps TRBD1 (6 bases). Germline V gene lookup returns CDR1 MNHEY and CDR2 SVGAGI. The germline V and J ends were trimmed by 2 bases and 2 bases, with 9 bases remaining between them. The CDR3 is 15 amino acids. The CDR3: CASSYRTDNTGELFF. The CDR3 coding sequence is TGTGCCAGCAGTTACCGGACAGACAACACCGGGGAGCTGTTTTTT.

V and J are TRBV7-2 and TRBJ2-7; tentative D call: TRBD1 (6 bases). CDR1 is SGHTA and CDR2 is FQGNSA in the germline V gene. This CDR3 contains 14 residues. Trimming stripped 6 bases from V and 4 bases from J, with 16 bases between. The CDR3: CASRFQGSSYEQYF. CDR3 sequence (DNA): TGTGCCAGCAGGTTCCAGGGGTCTTCGTACGAGCAGTACTTC.

J is TRBJ2-1 and V is TRBV9; 8 bases match TRBD2. CDR1 is SGDLS, CDR2 YYNGEE, per germline. With 0 bases clipped from V and 7 bases from J, the junction kept 6 bases outside the gene matches. This CDR3 contains 15 residues. CDR3: CASSVGSGAGNEQFF. In DNA, the CDR3 is TGTGCCAGCAGCGTAGGTAGCGGGGCGGGGAATGAGCAGTTCTTC.

This chain uses TRBV4-3 with TRBJ2-5; D may be TRBD2 (6 bases). The CDR3 length is 14 residues. Trimming stripped 4 bases from V and 2 bases from J, with 11 bases between. Germline V gene sequence: CDR1 LGHNA, CDR2 YSLEER. CDR3 DNA sequence: TGCGCCAGCAGCCGAACCCGGGGGCAAGAGACCCAGTACTTC. This codes for CASSRTRGQETQYF.

The chain uses TRBV2 and TRBJ1-4; weak D call: TRBD1 (5 bases). V gave up 5 bases and J gave up 8 bases, with 15 bases separating them. Germline CDR1 reads SNHLY; CDR2 reads FYNNEI. This CDR3 contains 14 residues. The CDR3 here is CASSWEGPEEKLFF. The CDR3 DNA follows: TGTGCCAGCAGTTGGGAGGGACCGGAAGAAAAACTGTTTTTT.

V gene TRBV5-8 combines with J gene TRBJ2-3; D possibly corresponds to TRBD1 (5 bases). Trimming took 4 bases from V and 0 from J, leaving 9 bases between them. The germline gives CDR1 SGHTS, CDR2 YDEGEE. The CDR3 extends over 14 amino acids. CDR3 loop: CASSLGHSTDTQYF. The CDR3 bases are TGTGCCAGCAGCCTGGGGCACAGCACAGATACGCAGTATTTT.

This clone was counted only a few times. The chain carries TRBV9 and TRBJ2-2; 7 bases match TRBD1. V dropped 3 bases and J dropped 6; count of bases not matched to a gene: 2. The CDR3 has 13 amino acids. Germline V lookup: CDR1 SGDLS, CDR2 YYNGEE. This CDR3 is CASSADRAGELFF. CDR3 DNA: TGTGCCAGCAGCGCCGACAGGGCCGGGGAGCTGTTTTTT.

This chain uses TRBV6-5 with TRBJ2-4; TRBD2 might be the D (7 bases). The germline V gene has CDR1 MNHEY and CDR2 SVGAGI. With 2 bases removed from V and 4 bases from J, the gap between germline ends came to 12 bases. This CDR3 is built from 15 residues. Here the CDR3 reads CASSYAGAAKNIQYF. CDR3 nucleotide sequence: TGTGCCAGCAGTTACGCGGGGGCGGCGAAAAACATTCAGTACTTC.

As concerns this clone: Other DNA variants within this sample encode the same CDR3. The chain uses TRBV4-1 and TRBJ2-7; 7 positions agree with TRBD2. The CDR3 runs to 15 residues. J lost 1 base, V lost 1 base, and 4 bases had no gene match. The germline gives CDR1 MGHRA, CDR2 YSYEKL. CDR3 in amino acids: CASSQGLADSYEQYF. The CDR3 region has the DNA TGCGCCAGCAGCCAAGGGCTAGCGGATTCCTACGAGCAGTACTTC.

V usage is TRBV11-3 and J usage is TRBJ2-1, with D perhaps given as TRBD1 or TRBD2 (6 bases each). There are 14 residues in the CDR3. V lost 4 bases and J 10 bases, leaving 17 bases between the germline ends. Germline CDR1 reads SGHNT; CDR2 reads YENEEA. CDR3 region: CASSWRGRGEEQFF. The CDR3 DNA reads TGTGCCAGCAGCTGGAGGGGGAGAGGTGAGGAGCAGTTCTTC.

A note on this clone: This CDR3 is also generated by other DNA sequences in the sample. The chain recombines TRBV9 with TRBJ2-6, with TRBD1 matching 8 bases. With 0 bases clipped from V and 0 bases from J, the junction kept 2 bases outside the gene matches. Germline lookup yields CDR1 SGDLS and CDR2 YYNGEE. The CDR3 is 17 amino acids. DNA for the CDR3: TGTGCCAGCAGCGTAGGGACAGGGAGCTCTGGGGCCAACGTCCTGACTTTC. It encodes CASSVGTGSSGANVLTF.

As regards this clone: Other DNA sequences in the sample encode the same CDR3. Here the CDR3 reads CASSLTGSNTGELFF. The CDR3 coding sequence is TGTGCCAGCAGTTTGACAGGGTCGAACACCGGGGAGCTGTTTTTT. This chain connects TRBV28 to TRBJ2-2; 7 bases agree with TRBD1. The CDR3 is 15 amino acids. Per the germline V gene, CDR1 is MDHEN and CDR2 is SYDVKM. Trimming removed 3 bases from V and 0 bases from J; junction bases left unmatched: 1.

The gene calls are TRBV7-9 and TRBJ2-4; D gene ambiguous. This CDR3 spans 13 amino acids. CDR1 and CDR2 (germline): SEHNR, FQNEAQ (reference sequence). V lost 5 bases and J lost 2, with 7 bases in between. The CDR3 DNA is TGTGCCAGCAGCCCCGAATCCAAAAACATTCAGTACTTC. Residues: CASSPESKNIQYF. The variable domain in full, completed from reference TRBV7-9 and TRBJ2-4, reads DTGVSQNPRHKITKRGQNVTFRCDPISEHNRLYWYRQTLGQGPEFLTYFQNEAQLEKSRLLSDRFSAERPKGSFSTLEIQRTEQGDSAMYLCASSPESKNIQYFGAGTRLSVL.

This clone was counted once. This chain joins TRBV28 and TRBJ1-2; 7 bases line up with TRBD1. The CDR3 length is 15 residues. With 8 bases clipped from V and 8 bases from J, the junction kept 17 bases outside the gene matches. Germline V gene data show CDR1 as MDHEN and CDR2 as SYDVKM. The DNA for the CDR3 is TGTGCCAGCTGGGCCCCTCCCTTGACAGGGAACGGCTACACCTTC. Translating it yields CASWAPPLTGNGYTF.

The V gene is TRBV27, the J gene TRBJ1-5; D is possibly TRBD1 (5 bases). V was cut by 5 bases and J by 0 bases, with 20 bases left in between. The germline gives CDR1 MNHEY, CDR2 SMNVEV (reference sequence). The CDR3 is 18 amino acids. In DNA, the CDR3 is TGTGCCAGCAGTACCGGGACCGTCGATGGATATAGCAATCAGCCCCAGCATTTT. Its protein product is CASSTGTVDGYSNQPQHF.

The gene calls are TRBV28 and TRBJ2-7; D is perhaps TRBD2 (5 bases). Trimming shortened V by 5 bases and J by 3 bases, and 14 bases separated the two germline ends. Per germline, CDR1 MDHEN and CDR2 SYDVKM. This CDR3 is 14 amino acids long. The CDR3 nucleotides read TGTGCCAGCAGTGGAGGCGACTACGTCTACGAGCAGTACTTC. Protein product: CASSGGDYVYEQYF.

The CDR3 reads CASGYFGAPGLEKLFF. Written as DNA, the CDR3 is TGTGCCAGCGGCTATTTCGGGGCACCCGGACTTGAAAAACTGTTTTTT. The chain employs TRBV7-9 and TRBJ1-4; tentatively, D is TRBD1 (5 bases). Trimming pared 8 bases from V and 7 bases from J, leaving 23 bases between. The CDR3 runs to 16 residues. Per germline, CDR1 SEHNR and CDR2 FQNEAQ (reference sequence).

This clone was seen once. The chain is built from TRBV7-3 and TRBJ2-1; no clear D gene. There are 14 residues in the CDR3. Per the germline V gene, CDR1 is SGHTA and CDR2 is FQGTGA. The V end was cut by 2 bases, the J end by 6 bases, with 11 bases between. The CDR3 nucleotides read TGTGCCAGCAGCTTACATCCACACCTCAATGAGCAGTTCTTC. Residues: CASSLHPHLNEQFF.

CDR3 sequence: CASTTGAGELFF. The DNA for the CDR3 is TGTGCCAGCACTACGGGAGCCGGGGAGCTGTTTTTT. This rearrangement joins TRBV6-5 to TRBJ2-2; D may be TRBD2 (6 bases). V lost 7 bases, J lost 6 bases, and 9 bases lay in between. CDR3 length: 12 residues. Germline CDR1 is MNHEY and CDR2 is SVGAGI.

On this clone itself: The identical CDR3 is also encoded by other nucleotide sequences in the sample. The rearrangement joins TRBV4-2 to TRBJ1-1; unclear D gene. The CDR3 has 14 amino acids. The germline V gene has CDR1 LGHNA and CDR2 YNFKEQ. V was clipped by 0 bases and J by 4 bases, with 9 bases between them. The CDR3 protein is CASSQDRGGTEAFF. The CDR3 DNA sequence: TGTGCCAGCAGCCAAGATCGGGGTGGCACTGAAGCTTTCTTT.

The J gene is TRBJ1-1, the V gene TRBV12-5; unclear D gene. Per germline, CDR1 LGHNT and CDR2 FRNRAP. CDR3 length: 15 amino acids. Deletions cut 5 bases from V and 0 bases from J, with 13 bases between. This CDR3 is CASGDKQLMNTEAFF. The CDR3 coding sequence is TGTGCTAGTGGTGACAAACAGCTAATGAACACTGAAGCTTTCTTT.

V gene TRBV4-1 combines with J gene TRBJ2-3, with D unclear. Trimming shortened V by 3 bases and J by 0 bases, and 7 bases separated the two germline ends. This CDR3 contains 14 residues. Germline loops: CDR1 MGHRA, CDR2 YSYEKL. The CDR3 is CASSQMGSTDTQYF. The CDR3 coding sequence is TGCGCCAGCAGCCAGATGGGGAGCACAGATACGCAGTATTTT.

The chain joins TRBV2 to TRBJ1-2, with D hard to call. Trimming left V 7 bases short and J 5 bases short, with 14 bases between. Germline loops: CDR1 SNHLY, CDR2 FYNNEI. This CDR3 has 13 amino acids. The CDR3 reads CASITESSYGYTF. The CDR3 DNA is TGTGCCAGCATTACAGAAAGTAGTTATGGCTACACCTTC.

This chain links TRBV14 with TRBJ2-7; TRBD2 might be the D (5 bases). The V gene's germline CDR1 is SGHDN and CDR2 FVKESK. Trimming removed 0 bases at V and 2 bases at J, with 14 bases between. This CDR3 has 16 residues. The chain's CDR3 is CASSQESGMLTYEQYF. The CDR3 bases are TGTGCCAGCAGCCAAGAATCCGGGATGCTAACCTACGAGCAGTACTTC.

The V call is TRBV4-1, the J call TRBJ2-3, with 13 positions matching TRBD2. This CDR3 is built from 18 residues. With V trimmed by 4 bases and J by 0 bases, 7 bases remained unmatched. Germline CDR1 reads MGHRA; CDR2 reads YSYEKL. CDR3 DNA sequence: TGCGCCAGCAGCCCTTGGACTAGCGGGGGCCTCAGCACAGATACGCAGTATTTT. Translating gives CASSPWTSGGLSTDTQYF.

V gene TRBV9 combines with J gene TRBJ1-2; D is perhaps TRBD1 (6 bases). V was shortened by 3 bases and J by 4 bases, with 16 bases between the two germline ends. CDR1 SGDLS and CDR2 YYNGEE come from the germline V gene. This CDR3 spans 15 amino acids. The CDR3, as DNA: TGTGCCAGCAGCGCCCACCTCCCAGGGGCCTATGGCTACACCTTC. Amino acids: CASSAHLPGAYGYTF.

Details on this clone: In the same sample, other DNA sequences code for this CDR3. V gene TRBV4-2 combines with J gene TRBJ2-1; D gene uncertain. Germline V lookup: CDR1 LGHNA, CDR2 YNFKEQ. Trimming removed 0 bases at V and 0 bases at J, with 9 bases between. There are 16 residues in the CDR3. CDR3 in amino acids: CASSQEGTRSYNEQFF. The CDR3 coding sequence is TGTGCCAGCAGCCAAGAGGGCACCCGCTCCTACAATGAGCAGTTCTTC.

The CDR3 loop reads CASSLLGAGNTIYF. CDR3 DNA: TGTGCCAGCAGCTTATTAGGGGCTGGAAACACCATATATTTT. The chain recombines TRBV13 with TRBJ1-3; tentative D call: TRBD1 (5 bases). The ends were cut back, 2 bases at V and 2 bases at J, with 7 bases in the middle. The CDR3 is 14 residues long. Per the germline V gene, CDR1 is PRHDT and CDR2 is FYEKMQ (reference sequence). Filled out from reference TRBV13 and TRBJ1-3, the complete variable domain reads AAGVIQSPRHLIKEKRETATLKCYPIPRHDTVYWYQQGPGQDPQFLISFYEKMQSDKGSIPDRFSAQQFSDYHSELNMSSLELGDSALYFCASSLLGAGNTIYFGEGSWLTVV.

The chain recombines TRBV7-9 with TRBJ2-7; 7 bases are a match to TRBD2. Unmatched junction bases numbered 8, after V lost 5 bases and J lost 7 bases. CDR3 length: 13 amino acids. Germline V CDR1 and CDR2: SEHNR, FQNEAQ (reference sequence). DNA for the CDR3: TGTGCCAGCAGCCCCGGGGCGGGAGTTGAGCAGTACTTC. Amino acid sequence: CASSPGAGVEQYF.